Listed here are 30 T cell receptor beta chains from one sample, sequenced in a study of blood T cell repertoires in COVID-19 (dated by TCRdb to 2019 to 2021). Library construction relied on the immunoSEQ multiplex PCR assay. TCRdb stores this immuneACCESS table with in-frame sequences only. Part of the clones is absent; in the studies checked, under half of the shortfall reflects unresolved V genes, and no reason is known for the rest. The sample contains roughly 200,000 clones, approximately 90% of them found a single time. The top ten clones comprise about 1.3% of the sample. Source material: PBMCs or T cells enriched from blood (not recorded which). The receptors stem from a man aged 25 to 40 who had recovered from COVID-19.

This chain connects TRBV7-2 to TRBJ2-1, with TRBD1 matching over 10 bases. The length of the CDR3 is 15 residues. Trimming at V came to 5 bases and at J to 4 bases, leaving 5 bases not matched to a gene. Germline CDR1 is SGHTA and CDR2 is FQGNSA. The CDR3 DNA sequence: TGTGCCAGCAGCCCCCGGGACAGGGGTTACAATGAGCAGTTCTTC. It specifies CASSPRDRGYNEQFF.

J is TRBJ2-3 and V is TRBV2; D is uncertain. Looked up from germline, CDR1 is SNHLY and CDR2 is FYNNEI. Trimming took 0 bases from V and 4 from J, leaving 11 bases between them. The CDR3 consists of 15 residues. CDR3 region: CASSEASFTSDTQYF. DNA for the CDR3: TGTGCCAGCAGTGAAGCTTCCTTTACTTCAGATACGCAGTATTTT.

This rearrangement joins TRBV6-1 to TRBJ2-7, with 9 bases that match TRBD2. J lost 2 bases, V lost 2 bases, and 7 bases had no gene match. Per germline, CDR1 MNHNS and CDR2 SASEGT. The CDR3 contains 16 residues. This CDR3 reads CASSEPGIAGAYEQYF. The CDR3 region has the DNA TGTGCCAGCAGTGAACCTGGGATAGCGGGGGCCTACGAGCAGTACTTC.

The chain links TRBV29-1 to TRBJ2-3; D perhaps matches TRBD2 (6 bases). The V gene lost 2 bases and the J gene lost 6 bases, with 12 bases spanning the gap. The germline V gene has CDR1 SQVTM and CDR2 ANQGSEA. CDR3 length equals 13 residues. The CDR3 bases are TGCAGCGTTGAACTAGCGTGGAAGGATACGCAGTATTTT. Amino acids: CSVELAWKDTQYF.

The chain has TRBV5-1 and TRBJ2-2, with 7 bases fitting TRBD1. Germline V lookup: CDR1 SGHRS, CDR2 YFSETQ. The CDR3 sequence is 18 residues long. With V trimmed by 0 bases and J by 0 bases, 8 bases remained unmatched. In nucleotides, the CDR3 is TGCGCCAGCAGCTTGGGGCGTTCCGGGACAGCGAACACCGGGGAGCTGTTTTTT. Translated, it gives CASSLGRSGTANTGELFF.

The V gene is TRBV30, the J gene TRBJ1-4; D gene unclear. The CDR3 spans 12 residues. Trimming removed 5 bases from V and 7 bases from J, with 11 bases in between. Per the germline V gene, CDR1 is GTSNPN and CDR2 is SVGIG (reference sequence). The CDR3 DNA follows: TGTGCCTGGTCGGGGAAAGGTGAAAAACTGTTTTTT. Translation gives CAWSGKGEKLFF.

This clone was picked up one time. This sequence joins TRBV20-1 and TRBJ2-7; D unresolved. Germline CDR1 DFQATT, CDR2 SNEGSKA (reference sequence). This CDR3 spans 13 amino acids. Trimming left V 3 bases short and J 7 bases short, with 16 bases between. CDR3 residues: CSASVPGLREQYF. The CDR3 bases are TGCAGTGCTAGTGTACCAGGCTTAAGAGAGCAGTACTTC.

The V gene is TRBV30, the J gene TRBJ1-1, with D maybe TRBD1 (5 bases). The germline V gene has CDR1 GTSNPN and CDR2 SVGIG (reference sequence). Trimming removed 2 bases at V and 1 base at J, with 14 bases between. The CDR3 loop spans 15 amino acids. The CDR3 region has the DNA TGTGCCTGGAGTCCTATGGGGCGGAAGAACACTGAAGCTTTCTTT. Translating gives CAWSPMGRKNTEAFF.

This rearrangement joins TRBV6-6 to TRBJ1-5, with TRBD1 matching 7 bases. With V trimmed by 5 bases and J by 4 bases, 14 bases remained unmatched. Looked up from germline, CDR1 is MNHNY and CDR2 is SVGAGI (reference sequence). The length of the CDR3 is 17 residues. The CDR3 DNA reads as TGTGCCAGCAGTCGTCAATTGAGAGGGGGCCGGAATCAGCCCCAGCATTTT. Translation: CASSRQLRGGRNQPQHF.

The V gene is TRBV6-1, the J gene TRBJ2-5, with D possibly matching TRBD1 (6 bases). The CDR3 loop spans 17 amino acids. Germline V CDR1 and CDR2: MNHNS, SASEGT. V was pared by 4 bases and J by 2 bases, with 20 bases between. The CDR3 protein is CASSANRVNRVQETQYF. The CDR3 DNA sequence: TGTGCCAGCAGTGCTAACAGGGTTAACAGGGTGCAAGAGACCCAGTACTTC.

The V call is TRBV5-6, the J call TRBJ2-7, with D perhaps TRBD1 (6 bases). Germline CDR1 is SGHDT and CDR2 is YYEEEE. V dropped 2 bases and J dropped 3 bases, with 9 bases sitting between them. This CDR3 has 13 amino acids. The CDR3 is CASSLQGNYEQYF. The CDR3, as DNA: TGTGCCAGCAGCTTACAGGGTAACTACGAGCAGTACTTC.

The chain joins TRBV11-3 to TRBJ1-3; maybe TRBD1 (6 bases). CDR3 length equals 15 residues. CDR1 is SGHNT and CDR2 is YENEEA in the germline V gene. The ends were cut back, 0 bases at V and 4 bases at J, with 10 bases in the middle. CDR3 in DNA: TGTGCCAGCAGCTTAGAGGGGGCGATCGGAAACACCATATATTTT. Translated: CASSLEGAIGNTIYF.

This chain links TRBV28 with TRBJ1-4; a weak D match, TRBD1 (5 bases). The V end was cut by 5 bases, the J end by 8 bases, with 18 bases between. The CDR3 is made up of 15 amino acids. Germline lookup yields CDR1 MDHEN and CDR2 SYDVKM. The CDR3 region is CASSPSDRPREKLFF. In DNA, the CDR3 is TGTGCCAGCAGTCCCAGCGACAGACCACGGGAAAAACTGTTTTTT. The variable domain in full, completed from reference TRBV28 and TRBJ1-4, reads DVKVTQSSRYLVKRTGEKVFLECVQDMDHENMFWYRQDPGLGLRLIYFSYDVKMKEKGDIPEGYSVSREKKERFSLILESASTNQTSMYLCASSPSDRPREKLFFGSGTQLSVL.

The rearrangement links TRBV19 to TRBJ2-7; no reliable D call. Trimming left V 6 bases short and J 2 bases short, with 11 bases between. The germline CDR1 and CDR2 sequences are LNHDA and SQIVND (reference sequence). The CDR3 has 13 residues. The CDR3 is CASSLLHPYEQYF. CDR3 coding DNA: TGTGCCAGTAGCTTGTTACACCCCTACGAGCAGTACTTC.

This clone was observed once. V usage is TRBV3-1 (or the pseudogene TRBV3-2) and J usage is TRBJ1-4; 8 bases align to TRBD1. J lost 7 bases, V lost 4 bases, and 2 bases had no gene match. Germline V gene data show CDR1 as LGHDT and CDR2 as YNNKEL (reference sequence). The CDR3 covers 13 residues. The CDR3: CASSPDRAEKLFF. CDR3 coding DNA: TGTGCCAGCAGCCCGGACAGGGCTGAAAAACTGTTTTTT.

The rearrangement links TRBV30 to TRBJ1-6, with no clear D. Per the germline V gene, CDR1 is GTSNPN and CDR2 is SVGIG (reference sequence). The CDR3 sequence is 16 residues long. With 1 base removed from V and 0 bases from J, the gap between germline ends came to 10 bases. The CDR3 loop is CAWSDRSGSYNSPLHF. The DNA for the CDR3 is TGTGCCTGGAGTGATCGGTCAGGCTCCTATAATTCACCCCTCCACTTT.

This chain joins TRBV7-9 and TRBJ1-4, with a weak D call TRBD1 (6 bases). The CDR3 contains 14 residues. Trimming left V 5 bases short and J 5 bases short, with 12 bases between. Looked up from germline, CDR1 is SEHNR and CDR2 is FQNEAQ (reference sequence). The CDR3 loop is CASSTRTDNEKLFF. CDR3 bases: TGTGCCAGCAGCACCCGGACAGACAATGAAAAACTGTTTTTT.

This clone was observed a handful of times. The rearrangement uses TRBV10-3 and TRBJ2-7; 12 bases match TRBD2. The CDR3 has 16 amino acids. Germline CDR1 ENHRY, CDR2 SYGVKD. J was trimmed by 0 bases and V by 6 bases; bases with no gene match: 6. CDR3 nucleotides: TGTGCCATCAGCATATTGACTAGCGGGAGCTCCTACGAGCAGTACTTC. This codes for CAISILTSGSSYEQYF.

This clone was counted a single time. The genes are TRBV5-5 and TRBJ2-6, with D hard to call. There are 14 residues in the CDR3. V was trimmed by 1 base and J by 0 bases, leaving 2 bases between them. Germline-derived CDR1 and CDR2 are SGHKS and YYEKEE (reference sequence). CDR3 bases: TGTGCCAGCAGCTTGTACTCTGGGGCCAACGTCCTGACTTTC. Its translation is CASSLYSGANVLTF.

The chain combines TRBV2 with TRBJ1-2; 10 bases align to TRBD1. This CDR3 has 16 amino acids. The V segment lost 6 bases and the J segment 6 bases; nucleotides outside the gene matches: 13. Germline-derived CDR1 and CDR2 are SNHLY and FYNNEI. The CDR3 nucleotides are TGTGCCAGCAGGGAGAAGACAGGGGGCCAGAGTGATGGCTACACCTTC. It encodes CASREKTGGQSDGYTF.

This chain connects TRBV7-9 to TRBJ2-7, with 8 bases matching TRBD1. Germline V lookup: CDR1 SEHNR, CDR2 FQNEAQ (reference sequence). This CDR3 has 16 residues. V shed 5 bases, J shed 2 bases, and the junction held 11 bases outside the gene matches. This chain's CDR3 is CASSRSRGRAPYEQYF. CDR3 bases: TGTGCCAGCAGCAGAAGCAGGGGGCGTGCCCCCTACGAGCAGTACTTC.

The V gene is TRBV11-1, the J gene TRBJ2-7, with 10 bases lining up with TRBD2. This CDR3 comprises 14 residues. V was clipped by 6 bases and J by 2 bases; unmatched bases: 4. CDR1 is SGHAT and CDR2 is FQDESV in the germline V gene (reference sequence). The CDR3, as DNA: TGTGCCAGCAGTTTGAGCGGGAGGGCCTACGAGCAGTACTTC. Translated: CASSLSGRAYEQYF.

The chain joins TRBV10-1 to TRBJ1-1; TRBD1 matches 8 bases. Germline values: CDR1 WNHNN, CDR2 SYGVQD (reference sequence). This CDR3 has 14 amino acids. The V gene end was trimmed by 3 bases and the J gene end by 6 bases; junction bases not matched to a gene: 6. The CDR3 DNA follows: TGCGCCAGCAGTGAATCAGGGGGCAATCCTGAAGCTTTCTTT. Protein sequence: CASSESGGNPEAFF.

This chain connects TRBV14 to TRBJ2-4, with a tentative D call TRBD1 (5 bases). Germline V gene lookup returns CDR1 SGHDN and CDR2 FVKESK. The V end was cut by 1 base, the J end by 4 bases, with 8 bases between. The CDR3 totals 14 residues. This chain's CDR3 is CASSQGGRKNIQYF. The CDR3 DNA follows: TGTGCCAGCAGCCAAGGGGGCCGGAAAAACATTCAGTACTTC. Looking up the rest from reference TRBV14 and TRBJ2-4 gives the full variable domain: EAGVTQFPSHSVIEKGQTVTLRCDPISGHDNLYWYRRVMGKEIKFLLHFVKESKQDESGMPNNRFLAERTGGTYSTLKVQPAELEDSGVYFCASSQGGRKNIQYFGAGTRLSVL.

The chain uses TRBV5-4 and TRBJ1-6, with D possibly TRBD1 on 5 matching bases. Trimming removed 2 bases from V and 6 bases from J, with 9 bases in between. The CDR3 sequence is 14 residues long. Germline V gene lookup returns CDR1 SGHNT and CDR2 YYREEE (reference sequence). For the CDR3, the DNA is TGTGCCAGCAGCTTACGGACACTTAATTCACCCCTCCACTTT. Protein product: CASSLRTLNSPLHF.

The V call is TRBV19, the J call TRBJ2-1; no firm D call. The germline V and J ends were trimmed by 4 bases and 8 bases, with 12 bases remaining between them. In germline, CDR1 is LNHDA, CDR2 SQIVND (reference sequence). CDR3 size: 13 residues. CDR3 bases: TGTGCCAGTAGTAATTTTCGGTTTGATGAGCAGTTCTTC. It specifies CASSNFRFDEQFF.

The chain uses TRBV10-2 and TRBJ2-2, with D possibly being TRBD2 (6 bases). V lost 2 bases, J lost 6 bases, and 22 bases lay in between. Germline V gene data show CDR1 as WSHSY and CDR2 as SAAADI. The CDR3 sequence is 18 residues long. CDR3 amino acids: CASSENWDFTPSAGELFF. The CDR3 DNA is TGCGCCAGCAGTGAGAACTGGGACTTCACTCCAAGTGCCGGGGAGCTGTTTTTT.

This clone is a singleton in its sample. The CDR3 is CASSLASQANEKLFF. CDR3 bases: TGCGCCAGCAGCTTGGCGTCACAGGCTAATGAAAAACTGTTTTTT. The chain combines TRBV5-1 with TRBJ1-4; weak D call: TRBD1 (5 bases). V lost 0 bases, J lost 3 bases, and 9 bases lay in between. Per germline, CDR1 SGHRS and CDR2 YFSETQ. The CDR3 consists of 15 residues.

V and J are TRBV5-1 and TRBJ2-3; 11 positions agree with TRBD1. This CDR3 has 18 amino acids. Trimming removed 3 bases from V and 0 bases from J; junction bases left unmatched: 9. Germline V gene lookup returns CDR1 SGHRS and CDR2 YFSETQ. For the CDR3, the DNA is TGCGCCAGCAGCTCGGAGCCGGGACAGGGGGGTAGCACAGATACGCAGTATTTT. As protein: CASSSEPGQGGSTDTQYF.

This chain links TRBV10-2 with TRBJ1-5; possibly TRBD1 for D (6 bases). Trimming stripped 1 base from V and 6 bases from J, with 13 bases between. The CDR3 extends over 15 amino acids. Germline V gene sequence: CDR1 WSHSY, CDR2 SAAADI. CDR3 coding DNA: TGCGCCAGCAGTGAGTGGAAAACAGGGTTTCAGCCCCAGCATTTT. Translating gives CASSEWKTGFQPQHF.